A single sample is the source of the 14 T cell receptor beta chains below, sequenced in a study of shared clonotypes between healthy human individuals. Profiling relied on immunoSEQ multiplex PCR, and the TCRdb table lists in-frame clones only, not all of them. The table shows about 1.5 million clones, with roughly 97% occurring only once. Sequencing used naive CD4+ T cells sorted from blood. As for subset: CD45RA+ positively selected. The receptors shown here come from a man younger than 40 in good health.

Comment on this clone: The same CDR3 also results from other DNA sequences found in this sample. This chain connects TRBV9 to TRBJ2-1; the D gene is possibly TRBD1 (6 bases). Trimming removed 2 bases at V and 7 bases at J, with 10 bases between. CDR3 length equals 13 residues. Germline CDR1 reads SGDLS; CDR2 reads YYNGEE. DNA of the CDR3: TGTGCCAGCAGCGTCGGTCAGGGGAATGAGCAGTTCTTC. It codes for CASSVGQGNEQFF. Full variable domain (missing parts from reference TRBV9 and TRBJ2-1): DSGVTQTPKHLITATGQRVTLRCSPRSGDLSVYWYQQSLDQGLQFLIQYYNGEERAKGNILERFSAQQFPDLHSELNLSSLELGDSALYFCASSVGQGNEQFFGPGTRLTVL.

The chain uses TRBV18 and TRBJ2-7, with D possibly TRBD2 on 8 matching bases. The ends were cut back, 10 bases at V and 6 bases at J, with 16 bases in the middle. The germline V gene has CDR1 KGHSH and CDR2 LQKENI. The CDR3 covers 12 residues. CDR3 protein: CATGGTSTEQYF. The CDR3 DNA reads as TGTGCCACAGGGGGGACTAGTACCGAGCAGTACTTC.

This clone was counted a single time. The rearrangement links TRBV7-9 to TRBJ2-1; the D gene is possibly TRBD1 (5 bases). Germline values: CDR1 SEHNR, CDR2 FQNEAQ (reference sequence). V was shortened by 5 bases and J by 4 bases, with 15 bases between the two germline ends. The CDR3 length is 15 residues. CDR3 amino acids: CASSVQVRGYNEQFF. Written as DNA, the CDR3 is TGTGCCAGCAGCGTGCAAGTTAGGGGTTACAATGAGCAGTTCTTC.

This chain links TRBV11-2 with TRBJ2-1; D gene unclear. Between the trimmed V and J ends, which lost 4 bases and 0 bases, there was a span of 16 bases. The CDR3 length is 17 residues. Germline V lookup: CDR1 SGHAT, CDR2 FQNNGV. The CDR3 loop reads CASSYGPTGGSYNEQFF. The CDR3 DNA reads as TGTGCCAGCAGCTATGGCCCGACGGGCGGCTCCTACAATGAGCAGTTCTTC.

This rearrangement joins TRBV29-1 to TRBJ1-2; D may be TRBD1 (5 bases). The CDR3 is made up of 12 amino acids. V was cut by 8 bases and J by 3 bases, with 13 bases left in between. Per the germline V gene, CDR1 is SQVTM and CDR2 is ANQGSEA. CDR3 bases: TGCAGCCTATTGGGAGGGGACTATGGCTACACCTTC. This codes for CSLLGGDYGYTF.

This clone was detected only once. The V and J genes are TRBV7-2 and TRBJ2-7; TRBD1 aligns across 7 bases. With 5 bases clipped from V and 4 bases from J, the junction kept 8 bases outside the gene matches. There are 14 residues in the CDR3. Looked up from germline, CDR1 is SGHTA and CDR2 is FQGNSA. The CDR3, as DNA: TGTGCCAGCAGCATACACAGGGGTCTTTACGAGCAGTACTTC. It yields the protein CASSIHRGLYEQYF.

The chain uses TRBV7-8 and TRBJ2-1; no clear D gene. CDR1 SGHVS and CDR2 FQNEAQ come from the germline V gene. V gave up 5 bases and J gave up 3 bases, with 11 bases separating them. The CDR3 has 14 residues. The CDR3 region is CASSPPTLYNEQFF. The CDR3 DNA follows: TGTGCCAGCAGCCCACCGACACTCTACAATGAGCAGTTCTTC.

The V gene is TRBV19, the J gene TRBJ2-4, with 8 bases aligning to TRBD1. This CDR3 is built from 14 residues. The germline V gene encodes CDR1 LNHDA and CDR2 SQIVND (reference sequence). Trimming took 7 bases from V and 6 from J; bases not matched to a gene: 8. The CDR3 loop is CASTMTGERNIQYF. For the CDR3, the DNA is TGTGCCAGTACCATGACAGGGGAGCGAAACATTCAGTACTTC.

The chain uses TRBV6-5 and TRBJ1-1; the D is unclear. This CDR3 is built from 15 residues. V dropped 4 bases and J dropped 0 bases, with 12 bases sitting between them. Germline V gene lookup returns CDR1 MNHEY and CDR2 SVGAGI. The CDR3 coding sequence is TGTGCCAGCAGTTCCCCGGATCGTATGAACACTGAAGCTTTCTTT. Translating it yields CASSSPDRMNTEAFF.

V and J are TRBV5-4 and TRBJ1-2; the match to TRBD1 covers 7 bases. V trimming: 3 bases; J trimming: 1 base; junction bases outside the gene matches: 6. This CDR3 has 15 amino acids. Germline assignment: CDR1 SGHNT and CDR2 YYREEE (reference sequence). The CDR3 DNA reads TGTGCCAGCAGCTCGCCGGGACAGTTTAACTATGGCTACACCTTC. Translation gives CASSSPGQFNYGYTF.

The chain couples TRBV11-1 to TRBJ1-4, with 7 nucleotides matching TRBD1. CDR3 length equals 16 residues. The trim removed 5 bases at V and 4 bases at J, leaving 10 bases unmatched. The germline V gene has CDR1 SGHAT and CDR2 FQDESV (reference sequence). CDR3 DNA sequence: TGTGCCAGCAGCCGCGAGGGGACAGCGTTTAATGAAAAACTGTTTTTT. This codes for CASSREGTAFNEKLFF. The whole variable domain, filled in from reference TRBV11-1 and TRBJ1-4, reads EAEVAQSPRYKITEKSQAVAFWCDPISGHATLYWYRQILGQGPELLVQFQDESVVDDSQLPKDRFSAERLKGVDSTLKIQPAELGDSAMYLCASSREGTAFNEKLFFGSGTQLSVL.

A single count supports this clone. The CDR3 region is CATSGQGFYEQYF. The DNA of the CDR3 is TGTGCCACCTCGGGACAGGGGTTCTACGAGCAGTACTTC. The chain combines TRBV2 with TRBJ2-7, with 10 nucleotides matching TRBD1. The CDR3 runs to 13 residues. The V gene's germline CDR1 is SNHLY and CDR2 FYNNEI. Trimming cost V 10 bases and J 3 bases; bases outside gene matches: 6.

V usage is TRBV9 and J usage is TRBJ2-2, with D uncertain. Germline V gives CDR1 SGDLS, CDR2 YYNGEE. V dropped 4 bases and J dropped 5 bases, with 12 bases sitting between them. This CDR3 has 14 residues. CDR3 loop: CASSPKTGTGELFF. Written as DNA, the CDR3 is TGTGCCAGCAGCCCGAAGACTGGAACCGGGGAGCTGTTTTTT.

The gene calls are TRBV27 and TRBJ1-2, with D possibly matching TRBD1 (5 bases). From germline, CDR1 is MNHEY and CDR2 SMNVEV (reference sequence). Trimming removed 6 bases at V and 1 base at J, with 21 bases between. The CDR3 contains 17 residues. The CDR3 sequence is CASRPLGDAWINYGYTF. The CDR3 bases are TGTGCCAGCAGACCTCTGGGGGATGCCTGGATTAACTATGGCTACACCTTC.